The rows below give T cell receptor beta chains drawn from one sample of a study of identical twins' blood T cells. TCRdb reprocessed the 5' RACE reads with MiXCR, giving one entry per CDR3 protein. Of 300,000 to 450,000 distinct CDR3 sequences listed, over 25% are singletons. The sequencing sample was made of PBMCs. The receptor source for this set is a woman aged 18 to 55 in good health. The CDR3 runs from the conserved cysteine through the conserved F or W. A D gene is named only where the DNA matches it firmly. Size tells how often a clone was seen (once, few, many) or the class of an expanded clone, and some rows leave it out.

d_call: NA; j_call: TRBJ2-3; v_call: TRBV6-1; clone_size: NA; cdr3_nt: TGTGCCAGCAGTGAACATTTGGGGGGCACAGATACGCAGTATTTT; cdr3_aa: CASSEHLGGTDTQYF
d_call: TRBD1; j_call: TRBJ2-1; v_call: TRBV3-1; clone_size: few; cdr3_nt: TGTGCCAGCAGCCAAGATCGACAGGGGGCAACTGAGCAGTTCTTC; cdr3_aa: CASSQDRQGATEQFF
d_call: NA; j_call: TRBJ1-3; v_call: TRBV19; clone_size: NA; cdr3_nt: TGTGCCAGTAGAGACCGCCTTATCTCTGGAAACACCATATATTTT; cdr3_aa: CASRDRLISGNTIYF
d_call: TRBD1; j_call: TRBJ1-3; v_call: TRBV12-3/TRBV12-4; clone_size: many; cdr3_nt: TGTGCCAGCAGCCAAACCGGGGGACAGGGAAGGGCATTTGGAAACACCATATATTTT; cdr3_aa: CASSQTGGQGRAFGNTIYF
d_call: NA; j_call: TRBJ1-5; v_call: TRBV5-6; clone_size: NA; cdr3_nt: TGTGCCAGCAACAAACGGGGGGGTCAGCCCCAGCATTTT; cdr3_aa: CASNKRGGQPQHF
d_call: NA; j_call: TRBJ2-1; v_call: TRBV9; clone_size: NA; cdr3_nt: TGTGCCAGCAGCGGTAATGTGGGAGACTCCTACAATGAGCAGTTCTTC; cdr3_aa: CASSGNVGDSYNEQFF
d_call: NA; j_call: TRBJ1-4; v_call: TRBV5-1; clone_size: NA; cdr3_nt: TGCGCCAGCAGCTACGGGGAGTGGGATGAAAAACTGTTTTTT; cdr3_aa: CASSYGEWDEKLFF
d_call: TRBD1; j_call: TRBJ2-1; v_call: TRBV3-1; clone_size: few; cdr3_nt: TGTGCCAGCAGCCGAGAAGCAGGGGGTTTCTGGAATGAGCAGTTCTTC; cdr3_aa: CASSREAGGFWNEQFF
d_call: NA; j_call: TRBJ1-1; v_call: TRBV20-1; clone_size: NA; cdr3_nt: TGCAGTGCTAGGGGCGGAGGGCCCAATGTGGACACTGAAGCTTTCTTT; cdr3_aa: CSARGGGPNVDTEAFF
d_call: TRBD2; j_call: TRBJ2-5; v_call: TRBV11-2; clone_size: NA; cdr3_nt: TGTGCCAGCAGCTCCATCGGACTAGCGTCGGGGGAGACCCAGTACTTC; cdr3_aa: CASSSIGLASGETQYF
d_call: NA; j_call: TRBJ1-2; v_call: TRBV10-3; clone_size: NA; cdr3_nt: TGTGCCATCAGTGAGTCGCCGGGGCAGAGCTATGGCTACACCTTC; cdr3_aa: CAISESPGQSYGYTF
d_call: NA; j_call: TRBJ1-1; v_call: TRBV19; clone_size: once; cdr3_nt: TGTGCCAGTAGTATAGGATCCGCGAACACTGAAGCTTTCTTT; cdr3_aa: CASSIGSANTEAFF
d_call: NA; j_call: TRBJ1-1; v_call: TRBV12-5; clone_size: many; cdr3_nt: TGTGCTAGTGGTTTGGCCAGGGGTAGCCCTGAAGCTTTCTTT; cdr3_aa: CASGLARGSPEAFF
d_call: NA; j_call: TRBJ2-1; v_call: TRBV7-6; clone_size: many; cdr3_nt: TGTGCCAGCAGCCCCCCCGGACGGGGGAACAATGAGCAGTTCTTC; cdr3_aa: CASSPPGRGNNEQFF
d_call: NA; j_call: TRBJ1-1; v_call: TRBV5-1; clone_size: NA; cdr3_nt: TGCGCCAGCAGCTTGATGGAGGCGGTGAACACTGAAGCTTTCTTT; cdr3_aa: CASSLMEAVNTEAFF
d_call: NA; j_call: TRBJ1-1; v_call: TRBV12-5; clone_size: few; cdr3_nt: TGTGCTAGTGGTTTGGAAGGGATCGCAGCTTTCTTT; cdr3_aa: CASGLEGIAAFF
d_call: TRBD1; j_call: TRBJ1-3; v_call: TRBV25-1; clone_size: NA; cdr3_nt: TGTGCCAGCAGTGATTCGACAGGGTGGGCAAACACCATATATTTT; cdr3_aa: CASSDSTGWANTIYF
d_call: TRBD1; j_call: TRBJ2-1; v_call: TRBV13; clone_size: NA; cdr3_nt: TGTGCCAGCAGCTCTTCCGGGACAGGGGTGAAGGATGAGCAGTTCTTC; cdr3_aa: CASSSSGTGVKDEQFF
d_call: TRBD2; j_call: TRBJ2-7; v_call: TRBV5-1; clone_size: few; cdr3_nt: TGCGCCAGCAGCCCCGGGACTAGCGTATCCTACGAGCAGTACTTC; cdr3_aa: CASSPGTSVSYEQYF
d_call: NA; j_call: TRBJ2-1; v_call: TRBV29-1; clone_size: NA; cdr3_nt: TGCAGCGTAGTCCTGTTCGCTGAGCAGTTCTTC; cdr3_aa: CSVVLFAEQFF
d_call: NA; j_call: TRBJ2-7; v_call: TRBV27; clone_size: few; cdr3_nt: TGTGCCAGCAGTTTAAGGGTTGGCGTTGTCTACGAGCAGTACTTC; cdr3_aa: CASSLRVGVVYEQYF
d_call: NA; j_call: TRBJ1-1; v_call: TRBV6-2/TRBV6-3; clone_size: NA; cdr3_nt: TGTGCCAGCGGAGCAAGCATGAACACTGAAGCTTTCTTT; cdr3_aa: CASGASMNTEAFF
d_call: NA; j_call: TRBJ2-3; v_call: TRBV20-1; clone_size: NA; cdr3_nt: TGCAGTGCTAGCCCGGACAGTAACGCAGATACGCAGTATTTT; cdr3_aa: CSASPDSNADTQYF
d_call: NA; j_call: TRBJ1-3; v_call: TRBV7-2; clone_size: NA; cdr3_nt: TGTGCCAGCAGCTTATCTATGGACACCATATATTTT; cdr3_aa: CASSLSMDTIYF
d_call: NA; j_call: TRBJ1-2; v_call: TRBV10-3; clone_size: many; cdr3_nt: TGTGCCATCAGTCCAAACAGGGCTCGAGGCTACACCTTC; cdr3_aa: CAISPNRARGYTF
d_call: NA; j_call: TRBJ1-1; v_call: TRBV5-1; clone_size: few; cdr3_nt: TGCGCCAGCAGCTTGGCCCTAACACACACTGAAGCTTTCTTT; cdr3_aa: CASSLALTHTEAFF
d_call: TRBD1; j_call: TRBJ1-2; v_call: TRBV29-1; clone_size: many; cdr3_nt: TGCAGCGTTGATCGCCCCGGGACAGGCTATGGCTACACCTTC; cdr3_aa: CSVDRPGTGYGYTF
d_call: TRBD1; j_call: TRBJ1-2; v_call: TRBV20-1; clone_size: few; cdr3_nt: TGCAGTGCTAGGGACAGGAGTTATGGCTACACCTTC; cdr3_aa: CSARDRSYGYTF
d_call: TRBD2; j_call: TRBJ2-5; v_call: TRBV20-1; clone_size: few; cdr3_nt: TGCAGTGCTAGAATGCTAGCGGGATCTGGGGAGACCCAGTACTTC; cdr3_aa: CSARMLAGSGETQYF
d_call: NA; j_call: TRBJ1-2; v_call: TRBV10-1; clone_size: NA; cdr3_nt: TGCGCCACGGCCCGGACGGGCAACTATGGCTACACCTTC; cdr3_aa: CATARTGNYGYTF
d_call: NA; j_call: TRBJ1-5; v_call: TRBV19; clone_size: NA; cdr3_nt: TGTGCCAGTAGTGGACAGACCCATCAGCCCCAGCATTTT; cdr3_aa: CASSGQTHQPQHF
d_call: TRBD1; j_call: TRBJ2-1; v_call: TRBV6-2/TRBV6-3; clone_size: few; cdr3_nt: TGTGCCAGCATAGAACAGGGGGTGACAGGGGCTGAGCAGTTCTTC; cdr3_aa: CASIEQGVTGAEQFF
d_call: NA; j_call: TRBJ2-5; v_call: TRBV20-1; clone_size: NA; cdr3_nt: TGCAGTGCTAGAGGGGTGAAAGAGACCCAGTACTTC; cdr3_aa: CSARGVKETQYF
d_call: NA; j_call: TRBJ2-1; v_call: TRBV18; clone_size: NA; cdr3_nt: TGTGCCAGCTCAGCGCTAGCAGGGGTAAATGGGCAGTTCTTC; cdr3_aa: CASSALAGVNGQFF
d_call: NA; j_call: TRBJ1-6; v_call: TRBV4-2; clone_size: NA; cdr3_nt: TGTGCCAGCAGTCAAGGGGACGGACTAAATTCACCCCTCCACTTT; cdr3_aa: CASSQGDGLNSPLHF
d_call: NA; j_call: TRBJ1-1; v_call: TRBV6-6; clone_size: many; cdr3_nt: TGTGCCAGCACCACCGGGCTTGTACAAGTTGCGAACACTGAAGCTTTCTTT; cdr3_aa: CASTTGLVQVANTEAFF
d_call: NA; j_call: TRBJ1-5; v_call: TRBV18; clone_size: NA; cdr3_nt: TGTGCCAGCTCACCCCAAGGGGGGCATCTCTCATATAGCAATCAGCCCCAGCATTTT; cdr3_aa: CASSPQGGHLSYSNQPQHF
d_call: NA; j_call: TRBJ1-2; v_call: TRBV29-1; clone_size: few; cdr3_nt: NA; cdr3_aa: CSVWGQGTMARTF
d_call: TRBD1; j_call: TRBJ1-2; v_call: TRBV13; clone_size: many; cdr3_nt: TGTGCCAGCAGCTTAGTGACAGGGCTGACCTATGGCTACACCTTC; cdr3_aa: CASSLVTGLTYGYTF
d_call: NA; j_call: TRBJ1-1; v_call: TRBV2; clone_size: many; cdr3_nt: TGTGCCAGCAGTGTTCGGACAGAGAACACTGAAGCTTTCTTT; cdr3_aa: CASSVRTENTEAFF
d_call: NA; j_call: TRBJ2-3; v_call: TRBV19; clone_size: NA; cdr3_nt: TGTGCCAGTGTACCAAGGGCGGGGCCCAGCACAGATACGCAGTATTTT; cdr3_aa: CASVPRAGPSTDTQYF
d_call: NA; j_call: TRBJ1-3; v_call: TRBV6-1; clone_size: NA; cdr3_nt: TGTGCCAGCAGGGATAATGGACTCTCTGGAAACACCATATATTTT; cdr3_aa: CASRDNGLSGNTIYF
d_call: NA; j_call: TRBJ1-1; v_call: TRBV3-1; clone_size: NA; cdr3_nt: TGTGCCAGCAGCCAAATGGACAGCAAGAACACTGAAGCTTTCTTT; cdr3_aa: CASSQMDSKNTEAFF
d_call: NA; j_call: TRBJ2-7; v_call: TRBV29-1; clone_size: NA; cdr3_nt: TGCAGCGTTTCGGAGGAGTACGAGCAGTACTTC; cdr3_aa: CSVSEEYEQYF
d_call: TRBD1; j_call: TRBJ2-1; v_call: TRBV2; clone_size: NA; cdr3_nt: TGTGCCAGCAGCGACCCATCGCCCACAGGGGATCGGGACAATGAGCAGTTCTTC; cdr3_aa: CASSDPSPTGDRDNEQFF
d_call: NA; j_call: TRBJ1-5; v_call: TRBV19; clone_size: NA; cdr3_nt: TGTGCCAGCCAGACACTTAGCAATCAGCCCCAGCATTTT; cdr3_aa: CASQTLSNQPQHF
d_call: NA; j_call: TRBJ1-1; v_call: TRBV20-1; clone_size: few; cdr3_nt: TGCAGTGCTAAGAGCGCAGGGGAAACTGAAGCTTTCTTT; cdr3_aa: CSAKSAGETEAFF
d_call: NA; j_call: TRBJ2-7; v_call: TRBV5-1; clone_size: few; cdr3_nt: TGCGCCAGCAGCTTCGGCGGAATAAGCTCCTACGAGCAGTACTTC; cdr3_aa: CASSFGGISSYEQYF
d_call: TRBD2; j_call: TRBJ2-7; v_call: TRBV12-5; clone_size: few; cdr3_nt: TGTGCTAGTGGGGGGACTAGCTTCTACGAGCAGTACTTC; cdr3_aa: CASGGTSFYEQYF
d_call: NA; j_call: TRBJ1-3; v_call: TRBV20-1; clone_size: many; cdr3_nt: TGCAGTGCTAGAGCGGGCAGCCCTGGAAACACCATATATTTT; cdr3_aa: CSARAGSPGNTIYF